This T cell receptor (beta chain) comes out of a study of blood T cell repertoires in COVID-19. About the study: Material from acute and convalescent COVID-19 was sourced from the United States, Italy and Spain. Sample material is recorded as cDNA or gDNA derived from T cells, B-cell-depleted T cells, or PBMCs.

Between the trimmed V and J ends, which lost 8 bases and 0 bases, there was a span of 11 bases. The germline gives CDR1 GTSNPN, CDR2 SVGIG (reference sequence). The CDR3 runs to 13 residues. Original handling: Estimation of nucleated cell counts was performed using reference gene primer amplification. Profiling relied on immunoSEQ multiplex PCR, and the TCRdb table lists in-frame clones only, not all of them. V, J and clone size were drawn from that table, and D and trimming were deduced from the DNA. The table has about 150,000 clones, about 90% seen once; the top ten hold 0.5% to 0.55%. This receptor was taken from a man aged 50 to 60 with acute or convalescent COVID-19. This rearrangement joins TRBV30 to TRBJ1-3; D remains ambiguous. The sample taken for sequencing was peripheral blood. The CDR3 region is CAGPGSSGNTIYF. CDR3 sequence (DNA): TGTGCCGGGCCGGGGAGCTCTGGAAACACCATATATTTT. Full variable domain (remainder filled in from reference TRBV30 and TRBJ1-3): SQTIHQWPATLVQPVGSPLSLECTVEGTSNPNLYWYRQAAGRGLQLLFYSVGIGQISSEVPQNLSASRPQDRQFILSSKKLLLSDSGFYLCAGPGSSGNTIYFGEGSWLTVV.